These 2 T cell receptor beta chains came from one sample sequenced in a study of blood T cell repertoires in COVID-19. Repertoires were generated with immunoSEQ multiplex PCR, while TCRdb's copy carries only in-frame clones and drops some. The profile shows fewer than 250,000 clones, roughly 86% of them singletons. The specimen sequenced was peripheral blood. The receptors stem from a woman aged 55 to 70 with acute or convalescent COVID-19.

The chain is built from TRBV6-5 and TRBJ2-7, with a tentative D call TRBD2 (6 bases). CDR1 and CDR2 from the germline V gene are MNHEY and SVGAGI. CDR3 length: 15 amino acids. Trimming shortened V by 5 bases and J by 7 bases, and 21 bases separated the two germline ends. CDR3 sequence reads: CASSPLERVGGEQYF. The CDR3 nucleotides read TGTGCCAGCAGTCCCCTGGAGCGGGTAGGAGGAGAGCAGTACTTC.

V and J are TRBV18 and TRBJ2-5; perhaps TRBD2 as D (6 bases). Per germline, CDR1 KGHSH and CDR2 LQKENI. This CDR3 is 15 amino acids long. V lost 6 bases to trimming and J lost 2 bases, with 16 bases between them. CDR3 amino acids: CASSPQAGLQETQYF. In DNA form, the CDR3 reads TGTGCCAGCTCCCCCCAGGCGGGACTTCAAGAGACCCAGTACTTC.